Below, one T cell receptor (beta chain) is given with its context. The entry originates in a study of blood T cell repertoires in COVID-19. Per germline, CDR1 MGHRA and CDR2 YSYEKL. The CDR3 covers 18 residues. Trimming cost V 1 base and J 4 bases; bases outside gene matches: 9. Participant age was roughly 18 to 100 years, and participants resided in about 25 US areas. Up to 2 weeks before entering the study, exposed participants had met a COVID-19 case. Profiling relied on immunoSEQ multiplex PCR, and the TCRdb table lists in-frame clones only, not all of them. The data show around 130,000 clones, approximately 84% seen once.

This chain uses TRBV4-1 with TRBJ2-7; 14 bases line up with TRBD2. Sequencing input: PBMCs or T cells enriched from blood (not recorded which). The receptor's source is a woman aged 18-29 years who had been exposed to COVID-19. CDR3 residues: CASSQGGSGTSGSYEQYF. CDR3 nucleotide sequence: TGCGCCAGCAGCCAAGGGGGCTCTGGGACTAGCGGGAGTTACGAGCAGTACTTC.